The 7 T cell receptor beta chains below come from one sample, sequenced in a study of shared clonotypes between healthy human individuals. Produced via immunoSEQ multiplex PCR; TCRdb's table is partial and in-frame only. This sample has some 490,000 clones; approximately 82% occur once, and the top ten carry about 12%. Sequenced sample: PBMCs. The receptor set was obtained from a woman aged 40 to 50 in good health. Some clones in this sample may be carry-over from other donors' samples.

The rearrangement links TRBV29-1 to TRBJ2-2; 16 bases fit TRBD2. V dropped 6 bases and J dropped 5; count of bases not matched to a gene: 3. CDR1 SQVTM and CDR2 ANQGSEA come from the germline V gene. There are 15 residues in the CDR3. The CDR3 sequence is CSVGLAGGPTGELFF. The DNA for the CDR3 is TGCAGCGTGGGACTAGCGGGAGGGCCAACCGGGGAGCTGTTTTTT.

This clone has just a few counts. The chain recombines TRBV5-6 with TRBJ1-1; 9 nucleotides match TRBD1. After removal of 4 bases from V and 3 bases from J, the junction contained 7 bases not matched to a gene. Germline CDR1 and CDR2: SGHDT and YYEEEE. CDR3 length equals 15 residues. The CDR3 loop is CASSVGQGTDTEAFF. Here the CDR3 DNA reads TGTGCCAGCAGCGTCGGACAGGGGACGGACACTGAAGCTTTCTTT.

This rearrangement joins TRBV28 to TRBJ1-6; D is perhaps TRBD1 (6 bases). Germline V gene lookup returns CDR1 MDHEN and CDR2 SYDVKM. The V and J ends lost 2 bases and 7 bases respectively, with 15 bases between them. The CDR3 totals 16 residues. The CDR3 loop is CASSLGGTGRNSPLHF. The CDR3 nucleotides read TGTGCCAGCAGTTTAGGGGGCACAGGGCGGAATTCACCCCTCCACTTT.

The chain combines TRBV7-9 with TRBJ2-5; no clear D. Germline CDR1 reads SEHNR; CDR2 reads FQNEAQ (reference sequence). This CDR3 has 19 amino acids. V was trimmed by 1 base and J by 2 bases, leaving 23 bases between them. The CDR3 here is CASSLGLLATQELQETQYF. As DNA, the CDR3 is TGTGCCAGCAGCTTAGGCCTGTTAGCAACCCAAGAACTACAAGAGACCCAGTACTTC.

Comment on this clone: This likely came from a read error, as a far larger clone is one base away. CDR3 amino acids: CAYVVPGQGSNTEAFF. Written as DNA, the CDR3 is TGTGCCTACGTAGTCCCGGGACAGGGATCGAACACTGAAGCTTTCTTT. This rearrangement joins TRBV30 to TRBJ1-1; 9 nucleotides line up with TRBD1. The CDR3 length is 16 residues. V lost 7 bases, J lost 1 base, and 13 bases stayed unmatched. Germline values: CDR1 GTSNPN, CDR2 SVGIG (reference sequence).

The chain uses TRBV5-4 and TRBJ1-2; D gene ambiguous. Looked up from germline, CDR1 is SGHNT and CDR2 is YYREEE (reference sequence). The V gene lost 2 bases and the J gene lost 4 bases, with 15 bases spanning the gap. There are 15 residues in the CDR3. CDR3 amino acids: CASSLGASTVYGYTF. The CDR3 bases are TGTGCCAGCAGCTTAGGCGCCAGCACGGTCTATGGCTACACCTTC.

The chain employs TRBV27 and TRBJ1-4, with D possibly TRBD1 on 5 matching bases. The CDR3 loop spans 16 amino acids. The germline V gene has CDR1 MNHEY and CDR2 SMNVEV (reference sequence). V was trimmed by 5 bases and J by 2 bases, leaving 15 bases between them. The CDR3 region is CASSTLRRGTNEKLFF. CDR3 DNA sequence: TGTGCCAGCAGTACCCTCCGGCGGGGGACTAATGAAAAACTGTTTTTT.